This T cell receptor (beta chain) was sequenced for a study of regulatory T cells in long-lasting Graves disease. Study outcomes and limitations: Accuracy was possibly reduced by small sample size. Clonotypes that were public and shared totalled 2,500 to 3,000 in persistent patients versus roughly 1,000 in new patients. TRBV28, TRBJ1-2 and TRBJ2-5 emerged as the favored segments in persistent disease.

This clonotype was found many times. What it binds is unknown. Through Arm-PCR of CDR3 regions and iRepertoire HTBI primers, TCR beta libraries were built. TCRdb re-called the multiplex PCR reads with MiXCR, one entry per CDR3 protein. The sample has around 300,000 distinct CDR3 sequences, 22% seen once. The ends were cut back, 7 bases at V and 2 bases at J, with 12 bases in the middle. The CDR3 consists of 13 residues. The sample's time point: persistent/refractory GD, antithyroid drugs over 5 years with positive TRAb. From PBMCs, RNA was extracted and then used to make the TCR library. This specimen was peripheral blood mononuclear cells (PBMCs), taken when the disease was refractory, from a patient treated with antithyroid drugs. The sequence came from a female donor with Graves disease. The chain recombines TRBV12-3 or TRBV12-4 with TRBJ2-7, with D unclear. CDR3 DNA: TGTGCCAGCACCGTGGACCGCACCTACGAGCAGTACTTC. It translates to CASTVDRTYEQYF.